This is a list of T cell receptor beta chains from one sample in a study of shared T cell receptors in the human thymus. The method was immunoSEQ multiplex PCR; TCRdb's version includes in-frame clones alone and lacks a portion of them. The sample lists around 67,000 clones; 90% to 95% were seen once. Specimen: thymocytes. The receptors were sampled from a human donor. Each CDR3 is given with its conserved first and last residue. Each record gives: CDR3 protein, CDR3 DNA, clone size, V gene, J gene, D gene. The D gene is left open where the match is weak. Expanded clones get a size class; other rows say once, few or many, or leave the size out.

cdr3_aa: CASSQDFPLSGGHSTDTQYF; cdr3_nt: TGCGCCAGCAGCCAAGATTTCCCTCTTAGCGGGGGGCACAGCACAGATACGCAGTATTTT; clone_size: once; v_call: TRBV4-1; j_call: TRBJ2-3; d_call: TRBD2
cdr3_aa: CASSEKRGRSNEQFF; cdr3_nt: TGTGCCAGCAGTGAAAAGCGGGGGCGCTCGAATGAGCAGTTCTTC; clone_size: -; v_call: TRBV2; j_call: TRBJ2-1; d_call: TRBD2
cdr3_aa: CASSLGGRTEDVQYF; cdr3_nt: TGTGCCAGCAGCTTAGGTGGGCGGACCGAGGACGTCCAGTACTTC; clone_size: -; v_call: TRBV7-2; j_call: TRBJ2-5; d_call: -
cdr3_aa: CATSRTGRNASYNSPLHF; cdr3_nt: TGTGCCACCAGCAGAACTGGACGTAACGCCTCCTATAATTCACCCCTCCACTTT; clone_size: once; v_call: TRBV15; j_call: TRBJ1-6; d_call: -
cdr3_aa: CASSETTGGGDQPQHF; cdr3_nt: TGTGCCAGCAGCGAAACAACAGGGGGAGGGGATCAGCCCCAGCATTTT; clone_size: -; v_call: TRBV7-6; j_call: TRBJ1-5; d_call: TRBD1
cdr3_aa: CASSLDRGLYGYTF; cdr3_nt: TGTGCCAGCAGCCTCGACAGGGGCCTTTATGGCTACACCTTC; clone_size: -; v_call: TRBV14; j_call: TRBJ1-2; d_call: TRBD1
cdr3_aa: CASSETGGTNEKLFF; cdr3_nt: TGTGCCAGCAGTGAGACAGGGGGCACTAATGAAAAACTGTTTTTT; clone_size: -; v_call: TRBV25-1; j_call: TRBJ1-4; d_call: TRBD1
cdr3_aa: CASSLAPGPQHF; cdr3_nt: TGTGCCAGCAGCTTAGCCCCTGGGCCCCAGCATTTT; clone_size: -; v_call: TRBV7-9; j_call: TRBJ1-5; d_call: -
cdr3_aa: CASTDRGNQPQHF; cdr3_nt: TGTGCCAGCACCGACAGGGGCAATCAGCCCCAGCATTTT; clone_size: -; v_call: TRBV6-1; j_call: TRBJ1-5; d_call: TRBD1
cdr3_aa: CASSPGQDQETQYF; cdr3_nt: TGTGCCAGCAGCCCTGGACAGGACCAAGAGACCCAGTACTTC; clone_size: -; v_call: TRBV7-2; j_call: TRBJ2-5; d_call: TRBD1
cdr3_aa: CASSPPRGTPSYEQYF; cdr3_nt: TGTGCCAGCAGCCCCCCCCGCGGGACCCCATCCTACGAGCAGTACTTC; clone_size: -; v_call: TRBV14; j_call: TRBJ2-7; d_call: -
cdr3_aa: CASSVPQGKAEAFF; cdr3_nt: TGTGCCAGCAGCGTGCCGCAGGGCAAGGCTGAAGCTTTCTTT; clone_size: once; v_call: TRBV5-8; j_call: TRBJ1-1; d_call: -
cdr3_aa: CASSSMTAVDSGAWSAEAFF; cdr3_nt: TGTGCCAGCAGTTCTATGACCGCGGTGGATTCAGGGGCCTGGAGCGCTGAAGCTTTCTTT; clone_size: -; v_call: TRBV28; j_call: TRBJ1-1; d_call: -
cdr3_aa: CASSGEEPSGNTIYF; cdr3_nt: TGTGCCAGCAGTGGGGAGGAACCCTCTGGAAACACCATATATTTT; clone_size: -; v_call: TRBV6-1; j_call: TRBJ1-3; d_call: -
cdr3_aa: CAISRDRGSDQPQHF; cdr3_nt: TGTGCCATCAGTCGAGACAGGGGGAGTGATCAGCCCCAGCATTTT; clone_size: once; v_call: TRBV10-3; j_call: TRBJ1-5; d_call: TRBD1
cdr3_aa: CASSGSQGSTFNYGYTF; cdr3_nt: TGTGCCAGCTCAGGTAGCCAGGGCTCTACATTCAACTATGGCTACACCTTC; clone_size: -; v_call: TRBV18; j_call: TRBJ1-2; d_call: -
cdr3_aa: CASIISNQPQHF; cdr3_nt: TGTGCCAGTATCATTAGCAATCAGCCCCAGCATTTT; clone_size: -; v_call: TRBV19; j_call: TRBJ1-5; d_call: -
cdr3_aa: CASSPGLCRMQYF; cdr3_nt: TGTGCCAGCAGTCCGGGACTTTGTCGTATGCAGTACTTC; clone_size: -; v_call: TRBV27; j_call: TRBJ2-5; d_call: -
cdr3_aa: CASSLTLLGYTF; cdr3_nt: TGTGCCAGCAGCTTGACTCTCTTGGGCTACACCTTC; clone_size: -; v_call: TRBV5-5; j_call: TRBJ1-2; d_call: -
cdr3_aa: CASSVIPGKGTEAFF; cdr3_nt: TGTGCCAGCAGCGTGATTCCCGGAAAGGGGACTGAAGCTTTCTTT; clone_size: -; v_call: TRBV9; j_call: TRBJ1-1; d_call: -
cdr3_aa: CASSWKTGERNTGELFF; cdr3_nt: TGTGCCAGCAGCTGGAAAACAGGGGAGAGGAACACCGGGGAGCTGTTTTTT; clone_size: -; v_call: TRBV5-6; j_call: TRBJ2-2; d_call: TRBD1
cdr3_aa: CATRGDRIYSNQPQHF; cdr3_nt: TGTGCCACCAGAGGGGACAGGATCTATAGCAATCAGCCCCAGCATTTT; clone_size: -; v_call: TRBV15; j_call: TRBJ1-5; d_call: TRBD1
cdr3_aa: CAISEGGDRGIRHNSPLHF; cdr3_nt: TGTGCCATCAGTGAGGGGGGGGACAGGGGGATAAGACATAATTCACCCCTCCACTTT; clone_size: -; v_call: TRBV10-3; j_call: TRBJ1-6; d_call: TRBD1
cdr3_aa: CASGLHQAGGRVVYNEQFF; cdr3_nt: TGTGCTAGTGGTTTGCACCAAGCGGGGGGCAGGGTAGTCTACAATGAGCAGTTCTTC; clone_size: -; v_call: TRBV12-5; j_call: TRBJ2-1; d_call: TRBD2
cdr3_aa: CASSFWTSGVMQTQYF; cdr3_nt: TGTGCCAGCAGCTTCTGGACTAGCGGGGTTATGCAGACCCAGTACTTC; clone_size: -; v_call: TRBV7-8; j_call: TRBJ2-5; d_call: TRBD2
cdr3_aa: CATRPSLKGAYEQYF; cdr3_nt: TGTGCCACCCGTCCCTCTTTGAAGGGGGCCTACGAGCAGTACTTC; clone_size: once; v_call: TRBV27; j_call: TRBJ2-7; d_call: -
cdr3_aa: CASSLGQGLKEKLFF; cdr3_nt: TGTGCCAGCAGCTTGGGGCAGGGGCTTAAAGAAAAACTGTTTTTT; clone_size: -; v_call: TRBV5-5; j_call: TRBJ1-4; d_call: -
cdr3_aa: CASKGTGGLDTQYF; cdr3_nt: TGTGCCAGTAAGGGGACAGGGGGTTTAGATACGCAGTATTTT; clone_size: -; v_call: TRBV19; j_call: TRBJ2-3; d_call: TRBD1
cdr3_aa: CASSLSGGLWYGYTF; cdr3_nt: TGTGCCAGCAGCTTATCTGGCGGACTCTGGTATGGCTACACCTTC; clone_size: -; v_call: TRBV7-9; j_call: TRBJ1-2; d_call: -
cdr3_aa: CASSSEAAEGKTQHF; cdr3_nt: TGTGCCAGCAGCTCCGAGGCAGCCGAGGGTAAGACCCAGCATTTT; clone_size: -; v_call: TRBV6-5; j_call: TRBJ1-5; d_call: -
cdr3_aa: CASSPIELTGGHSVTEAFF; cdr3_nt: TGCGCCAGCAGCCCGATCGAACTAACAGGGGGGCATTCGGTCACTGAAGCTTTCTTT; clone_size: -; v_call: TRBV4-3; j_call: TRBJ1-1; d_call: TRBD1
cdr3_aa: CSAGVTDTQYF; cdr3_nt: TGCAGTGCTGGGGTCACAGATACGCAGTATTTT; clone_size: once; v_call: TRBV20-1; j_call: TRBJ2-3; d_call: -
cdr3_aa: CATRPIPTYEQYF; cdr3_nt: TGTGCCACCCGCCCCATCCCCACCTACGAGCAGTACTTC; clone_size: -; v_call: TRBV6-5; j_call: TRBJ2-7; d_call: -
cdr3_aa: CASSVVGTQPPSAYLSSYNEQFF; cdr3_nt: TGTGCCAGCAGCGTAGTAGGCACCCAACCACCCAGTGCGTACCTCAGCTCCTACAATGAGCAGTTCTTC; clone_size: -; v_call: TRBV9; j_call: TRBJ2-1; d_call: -
cdr3_aa: CASSQDRTSGTSQIGSPLHF; cdr3_nt: TGTGCCAGCAGCCAAGATCGGACGTCGGGGACAAGCCAAATCGGGTCACCCCTCCACTTT; clone_size: -; v_call: TRBV4-2; j_call: TRBJ1-6; d_call: -
cdr3_aa: CASTNRGNVAGANVLTF; cdr3_nt: TGTGCCAGCACCAACAGGGGTAATGTCGCTGGGGCCAACGTCCTGACTTTC; clone_size: -; v_call: TRBV27; j_call: TRBJ2-6; d_call: TRBD1
cdr3_aa: CASSRLAGQYQETQYF; cdr3_nt: TGCGCCAGCAGCCGACTAGCGGGACAGTACCAAGAGACCCAGTACTTC; clone_size: -; v_call: TRBV4-1; j_call: TRBJ2-5; d_call: TRBD2
cdr3_aa: CASSLALPRDNEQFF; cdr3_nt: TGTGCCAGCAGCTTGGCTCTGCCCAGGGACAATGAGCAGTTCTTC; clone_size: -; v_call: TRBV5-4; j_call: TRBJ2-1; d_call: -
cdr3_aa: CATPLVTSGESYNEQFF; cdr3_nt: TGTGCCACCCCCTTAGTGACAAGCGGAGAGTCCTACAATGAGCAGTTCTTC; clone_size: -; v_call: TRBV15; j_call: TRBJ2-1; d_call: -
cdr3_aa: CASSVLGQASYNEQFF; cdr3_nt: TGTGCCAGCAGCGTCCTGGGACAGGCTTCCTACAATGAGCAGTTCTTC; clone_size: -; v_call: TRBV9; j_call: TRBJ2-1; d_call: TRBD1
cdr3_aa: CASSSSRDRKNTEAFF; cdr3_nt: TGTGCCAGCAGCTCCTCCCGGGACAGAAAGAACACTGAAGCTTTCTTT; clone_size: -; v_call: TRBV9; j_call: TRBJ1-1; d_call: TRBD1
cdr3_aa: CASSQEARGVAEYNEQFF; cdr3_nt: TGTGCCAGCAGCCAAGAGGCTAGGGGAGTAGCGGAGTACAATGAGCAGTTCTTC; clone_size: -; v_call: TRBV4-2; j_call: TRBJ2-1; d_call: -
cdr3_aa: CASSLSPRQNTEAFF; cdr3_nt: TGTGCCAGCAGCTTAAGTCCCAGGCAGAACACTGAAGCTTTCTTT; clone_size: -; v_call: TRBV7-4; j_call: TRBJ1-1; d_call: -
cdr3_aa: CASSFGSTKTPPSDTQYF; cdr3_nt: TGTGCCAGCAGCTTCGGTTCCACCAAAACCCCCCCGTCCGATACGCAGTATTTT; clone_size: -; v_call: TRBV7-2; j_call: TRBJ2-3; d_call: -
cdr3_aa: CASSGRTDGKNIQYF; cdr3_nt: TGTGCCAGCAGCGGGCGGACGGACGGAAAAAACATTCAGTACTTC; clone_size: once; v_call: TRBV7-6; j_call: TRBJ2-4; d_call: -
cdr3_aa: CASSWERTSGAEQYF; cdr3_nt: TGTGCCAGCAGTTGGGAGAGGACTAGCGGGGCCGAGCAGTACTTC; clone_size: -; v_call: TRBV27; j_call: TRBJ2-7; d_call: TRBD2
cdr3_aa: CASSLDQGRQPQHF; cdr3_nt: TGTGCCAGCAGTTTGGACCAAGGGCGACAGCCCCAGCATTTT; clone_size: -; v_call: TRBV28; j_call: TRBJ1-5; d_call: -
cdr3_aa: CASSYRGGTYEQYF; cdr3_nt: TGTGCCAGCAGTTATCGCGGGGGGACCTACGAGCAGTACTTC; clone_size: -; v_call: TRBV5-4; j_call: TRBJ2-7; d_call: TRBD2
cdr3_aa: CASSLRLGVPGNTEAFF; cdr3_nt: TGTGCCAGCAGTTTACGCCTCGGGGTCCCAGGGAACACTGAAGCTTTCTTT; clone_size: -; v_call: TRBV27; j_call: TRBJ1-1; d_call: -
cdr3_aa: CASSLDRGTSTDTQYF; cdr3_nt: TGTGCCAGCAGCTTGGACAGGGGCACTAGCACAGATACGCAGTATTTT; clone_size: -; v_call: TRBV7-8; j_call: TRBJ2-3; d_call: TRBD1
cdr3_aa: CASTTGGSGQPQHF; cdr3_nt: TGTGCCAGCACTACAGGGGGCAGTGGCCAGCCCCAGCATTTT; clone_size: few; v_call: TRBV6-6; j_call: TRBJ1-5; d_call: TRBD1
cdr3_aa: CASSVTGFEEKLFF; cdr3_nt: TGTGCCAGCAGCGTTACAGGGTTCGAGGAAAAACTGTTTTTT; clone_size: -; v_call: TRBV2; j_call: TRBJ1-4; d_call: -
cdr3_aa: CASKFNRRDNIYEQYF; cdr3_nt: TGTGCCAGCAAGTTTAACCGACGGGACAACATCTACGAGCAGTACTTC; clone_size: -; v_call: TRBV28; j_call: TRBJ2-7; d_call: -
cdr3_aa: CASTQAPGDTEAFF; cdr3_nt: TGTGCCAGCACTCAGGCCCCAGGGGACACTGAAGCTTTCTTT; clone_size: once; v_call: TRBV25-1; j_call: TRBJ1-1; d_call: -
cdr3_aa: CAISEWPGTISEETQYF; cdr3_nt: TGTGCCATCAGTGAGTGGCCCGGGACAATCTCCGAAGAGACCCAGTACTTC; clone_size: -; v_call: TRBV10-3; j_call: TRBJ2-5; d_call: -
cdr3_aa: CSANGYTF; cdr3_nt: TGCAGTGCTAATGGCTACACCTTC; clone_size: -; v_call: TRBV20-1; j_call: TRBJ1-2; d_call: -
cdr3_aa: CASSYRRTGTGYTF; cdr3_nt: TGTGCCAGCAGCTATCGGAGGACAGGAACTGGCTACACCTTC; clone_size: -; v_call: TRBV6-5; j_call: TRBJ1-2; d_call: TRBD1
cdr3_aa: CASSQVDRASGGVFSYEQYF; cdr3_nt: TGCGCCAGCAGCCAAGTCGACAGGGCCAGCGGGGGGGTATTTTCCTACGAGCAGTACTTC; clone_size: -; v_call: TRBV4-1; j_call: TRBJ2-7; d_call: TRBD2